These 3 T cell receptor beta chains were sequenced from one sample in a study of T-cell memory formation after mild COVID-19. TCRdb analysed the 5' RACE reads with MiXCR anew, one entry per CDR3 protein. The sample lists 350,000 to 500,000 distinct CDR3 sequences; 20% were seen once. Material: PBMCs or a T cell subset sorted from them (not recorded which). Source of these receptors: an adult woman who had mild COVID-19 (a few samples of this study predate the infection). Cell type and time point are not known.

The chain couples TRBV20-1 to TRBJ1-1, with D unclear. V was cut by 6 bases and J by 0 bases, with 14 bases left in between. The CDR3 is 14 amino acids. Per germline, CDR1 DFQATT and CDR2 SNEGSKA (reference sequence). Here the CDR3 DNA reads TGCAGTGCCCGCCAATTTAGAATGAACACTGAAGCTTTCTTT. Amino acid sequence: CSARQFRMNTEAFF.

This chain joins TRBV20-1 and TRBJ1-5, with 10 bases identical to TRBD1. There are 14 residues in the CDR3. V was clipped by 1 base and J by 7 bases; unmatched bases: 4. The germline V gene encodes CDR1 DFQATT and CDR2 SNEGSKA (reference sequence). In DNA, the CDR3 is TGCAGTGCTAGAGGCCGGGACAGGGGCCAGCCCCAGCATTTT. Protein sequence: CSARGRDRGQPQHF.

The sample holds a few counts of this clonotype. The V gene is TRBV12-3 or TRBV12-4, the J gene TRBJ2-3, with 9 positions matching TRBD2. The ends lost 4 bases at V and 10 bases at J; junction bases unmatched: 3. This CDR3 contains 12 residues. CDR3 DNA: TGTGCCAGCAGTTCGTTAGCGGGGGCGCAGTATTTT. Its translation: CASSSLAGAQYF.